The sequence of this T cell receptor (beta chain) was determined in a study of blood T cells in healthy people across ages. This clonotype appeared a single time. For the second PCR, which ran for about 7 to 11 cycles, a sample-barcoded 5' primer and a J-beta primer mix were used. TCRdb itself ran the 5' RACE reads through MiXCR, one entry per CDR3 protein. Of over 750,000 distinct CDR3 sequences in the sample, about 25% are singletons; the top ten hold under 9.5%. The CDR3 contains 12 residues. V was trimmed by 7 bases and J by 5 bases, leaving 9 bases between them. Germline V gives CDR1 ENHRY, CDR2 SYGVKD. These data were also reused for a study on T cells of mothers and their children. Turning to that study: Random nucleotides (2-4) and sample barcodes were added by the M1S primer used in the second PCR. The TCR beta CDR3 read count exceeded 8.5 million for each mother and was some 2.7 million for each child.

The sequence was obtained from a boy younger than 18 in good health. This chain links TRBV10-3 with TRBJ2-1; no reliable D call. Sequencing was performed on blood. The CDR3 DNA is TGTGCCATCACGGAGAACAACAATGAGCAGTTCTTC. As protein: CAITENNNEQFF.